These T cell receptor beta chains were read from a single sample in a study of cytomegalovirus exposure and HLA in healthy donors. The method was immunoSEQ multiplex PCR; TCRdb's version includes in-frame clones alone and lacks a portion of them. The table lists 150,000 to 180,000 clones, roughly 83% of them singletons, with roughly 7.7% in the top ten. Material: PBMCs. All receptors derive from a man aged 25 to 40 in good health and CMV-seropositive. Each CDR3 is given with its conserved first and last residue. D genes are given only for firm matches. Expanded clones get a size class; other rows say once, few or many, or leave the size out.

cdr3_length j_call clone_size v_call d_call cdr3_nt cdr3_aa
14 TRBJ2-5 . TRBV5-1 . TGCGCCAGCTTCGATGGGGGGTGGGAAGAGACCCAGTACTTC CASFDGGWEETQYF
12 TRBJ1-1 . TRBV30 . TGTGCCTGGAGGTCCGGGAGTGGTGAAGCTTTCTTT CAWRSGSGEAFF
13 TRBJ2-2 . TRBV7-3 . TGTGCCAGCAGCGAACAGATCCCCGGGGAGCTGTTTTTT CASSEQIPGELFF
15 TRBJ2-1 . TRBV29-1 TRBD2 TGCAGCGGCGCTTACGGGAGGGACTCGGGGAATGAGCAGTTCTTC CSGAYGRDSGNEQFF
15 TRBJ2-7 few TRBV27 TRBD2 TGTGCCAGCAGTTCCGGGACTAGCATATTCTACGAGCAGTACTTC CASSSGTSIFYEQYF
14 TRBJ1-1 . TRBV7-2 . TGTGCCAGCAGCTTAGGAGGAGGGAACACTGAAGCTTTCTTT CASSLGGGNTEAFF
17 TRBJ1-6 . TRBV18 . TGTGCCAGCTCAGAGGGGGTCCGAACCTCCTATAATTCACCCCTCCACTTT CASSEGVRTSYNSPLHF
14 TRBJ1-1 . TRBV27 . TGTGCCAGCAGTTTCCGGGGTAGGGTTGCTGAAGCTTTCTTT CASSFRGRVAEAFF
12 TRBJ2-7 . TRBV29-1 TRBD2 TGCAGCGTTGGAGCGGGACTCGACGAGCAGTACTTC CSVGAGLDEQYF
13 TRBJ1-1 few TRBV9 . TGTGCCAGCAGCGTAGGACAGACTCCTGAAGCTTTCTTT CASSVGQTPEAFF
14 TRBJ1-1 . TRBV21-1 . TGTGCCAGCAGCAAAAACCAGGCCCACACTGAAGCTTTCTTT CASSKNQAHTEAFF
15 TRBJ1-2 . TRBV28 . TGTGCCCATTCTCGGCGGGTATCGGCGGGCTATGGCTACACCTTC CAHSRRVSAGYGYTF
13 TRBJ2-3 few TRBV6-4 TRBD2 TGTGCCAGCTCCCAGCGGGAGTCAGATACGCAGTATTTT CASSQRESDTQYF
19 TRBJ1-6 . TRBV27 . TGTGCCAGCAGTCCCCAAGGGACATTTCGGAGCTCCTATAATTCACCCCTCCACTTT CASSPQGTFRSSYNSPLHF
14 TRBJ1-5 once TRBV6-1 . TGTGCCAGCCTGCTAGGGGGAGGCAATCAGCCCCAGCATTTT CASLLGGGNQPQHF
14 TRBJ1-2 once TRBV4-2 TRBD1 TGTGCCAGCAGCCAAAAGACAGGGTCGGGTGGCTACACCTTC CASSQKTGSGGYTF
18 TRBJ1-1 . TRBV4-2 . TGTGCCAGCAGCCAAACCCCGCGTCTGGGAGGGGGTAGTGCTGAAGCTTTCTTT CASSQTPRLGGGSAEAFF
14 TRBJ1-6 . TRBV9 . TGTGCCAGCAGCGCAGACAGAGACCATTCACCCCTCCACTTT CASSADRDHSPLHF
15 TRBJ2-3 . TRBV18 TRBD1 TGTGCCAGCTCATCACAGGGGCCCGCAGTGGATACGCAGTATTTT CASSSQGPAVDTQYF
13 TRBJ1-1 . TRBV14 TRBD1 TGTGCCAGCAGACCGACAGGGCCCACTGAAGCTTTCTTT CASRPTGPTEAFF
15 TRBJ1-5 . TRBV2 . TGTGCCAGCAGTGAGCAGGGGCACCTCAATCAGCCCCAGCATTTT CASSEQGHLNQPQHF
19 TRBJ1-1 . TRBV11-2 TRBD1 TGTGCCAGCAGCTCCGCGACCACGGACAGGGTGATATTGAACACTGAAGCTTTCTTT CASSSATTDRVILNTEAFF
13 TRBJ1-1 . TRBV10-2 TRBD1 TGCGCCAGCAGTCGACAGGGTAACACTGAAGCTTTCTTT CASSRQGNTEAFF
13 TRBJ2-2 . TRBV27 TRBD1 TGTGCCACACGACAGGGTACCGCCGGGGAGCTGTTTTTT CATRQGTAGELFF
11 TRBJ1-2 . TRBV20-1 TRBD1 TGCAGTGCTGGTGGGACAGGTGGCTACACCTTC CSAGGTGGYTF
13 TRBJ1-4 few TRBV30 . TGTGCCTGGAGTGTACGGGGGGATGAAAAACTGTTTTTT CAWSVRGDEKLFF
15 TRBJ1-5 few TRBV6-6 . TGTGCCAGCAGTTACTCGGGGCAGTATGGACAGCCCCAGCATTTT CASSYSGQYGQPQHF
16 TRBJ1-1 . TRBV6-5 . TGTGCCAGCAGTTACAGGTTTGCGGGGAAAAGAACTGAAGCTTTCTTT CASSYRFAGKRTEAFF
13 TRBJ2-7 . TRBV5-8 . TGTGCCAGCAGCTTGGCCCGGGAATACGAGCAGTACTTC CASSLAREYEQYF
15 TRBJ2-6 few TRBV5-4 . TGTGCCAGCAGCGGCAGATCCTCTGGGGCCAACGTCCTGACTTTC CASSGRSSGANVLTF
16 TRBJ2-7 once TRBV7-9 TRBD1 TGTGCCAGCAGCTTAACTTTCGGGACAGGGAACTACGAGCAGTACTTC CASSLTFGTGNYEQYF
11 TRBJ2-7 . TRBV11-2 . TGTGCCAGCAGCCTACTCTCCGAGCAGTACTTC CASSLLSEQYF
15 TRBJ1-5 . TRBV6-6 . TGTGCCAGCAGTCACCCCCGGGGATGGGATCAGCCCCAGCATTTT CASSHPRGWDQPQHF
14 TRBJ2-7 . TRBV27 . TGTGCCAGCAGAAGTACAACAGGGTACAACGAGCAGTACTTC CASRSTTGYNEQYF
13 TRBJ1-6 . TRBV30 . TGTGCCTGGAGTGAACAGAATAATTCACCCCTCCACTTT CAWSEQNNSPLHF
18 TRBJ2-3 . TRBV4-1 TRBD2 TGCGCCAGCAGCCGGACTTTCTGGACTAGCGGAAGCACAGATACGCAGTATTTT CASSRTFWTSGSTDTQYF
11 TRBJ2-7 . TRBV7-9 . TGTGCCAGCAGCTTAAGAGGCGAGCAGTACTTC CASSLRGEQYF
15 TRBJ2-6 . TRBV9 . TGTGCCAGCAGCGGAGGAGGGACTGGGGCCAACGTCCTGACTTTC CASSGGGTGANVLTF
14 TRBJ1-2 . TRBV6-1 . TGTGCCAGCAGTGAAGATAGGGAGTTTGGAGGCTACACCTTC CASSEDREFGGYTF
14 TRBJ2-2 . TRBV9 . TGTGCCAGCAGCGGAGGGGGGGAAATCGGGGAGCTGTTTTTT CASSGGGEIGELFF
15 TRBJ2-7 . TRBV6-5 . TGTGCCAGCAGTCCGGGGACCGGAGGGCGGTACGAGCAGTACTTC CASSPGTGGRYEQYF
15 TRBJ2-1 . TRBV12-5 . TGTGCTAGTGGTCCCGGTGTAGCGACCTACAATGAGCAGTTCTTC CASGPGVATYNEQFF
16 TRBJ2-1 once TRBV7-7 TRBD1 TGTGCTAGCAGCTTAGAGGCAGGGGGCCTGTACAATGAGCAGTTCTTC CASSLEAGGLYNEQFF
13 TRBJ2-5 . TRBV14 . TGTGCCAGCAGCCAGGGGGCCCGGGAGACCCAGTACTTC CASSQGARETQYF